This record looks at one TCR beta chain sequence and its context. This specimen belongs to a study of cytomegalovirus exposure and HLA in healthy donors. From germline, CDR1 is SGDLS and CDR2 YYNGEE. V was clipped by 2 bases and J by 4 bases; unmatched bases: 3. The CDR3 consists of 14 residues. The PCR contained 60 Vbeta and 13 Jbeta primers. TCRdb's copy holds only in-frame clones and misses some; the assay was immunoSEQ multiplex PCR. This table has 90,000 to 150,000 clones, 50% to 65% appearing once. The rearrangement uses TRBV9 and TRBJ2-3; TRBD1 matches at 8 bases. Sequenced input: PBMCs. This clonotype was sampled from a middle-aged man in good health and CMV-seropositive. Here the CDR3 DNA reads TGTGCCAGCAGCGTGATACAGGGGGCAGATACGCAGTATTTT. Translation gives CASSVIQGADTQYF.